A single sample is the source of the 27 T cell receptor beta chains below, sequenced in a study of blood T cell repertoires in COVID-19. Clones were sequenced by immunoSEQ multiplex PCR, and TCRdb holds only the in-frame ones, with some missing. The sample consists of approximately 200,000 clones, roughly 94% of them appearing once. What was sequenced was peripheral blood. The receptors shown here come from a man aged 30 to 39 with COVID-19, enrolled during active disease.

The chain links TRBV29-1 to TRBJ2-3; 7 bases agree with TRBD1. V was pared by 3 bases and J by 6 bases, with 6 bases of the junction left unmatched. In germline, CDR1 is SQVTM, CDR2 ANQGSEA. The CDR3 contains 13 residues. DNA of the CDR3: TGCAGCGTTGAGGGTCAGGGGGTTGATACGCAGTATTTT. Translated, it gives CSVEGQGVDTQYF.

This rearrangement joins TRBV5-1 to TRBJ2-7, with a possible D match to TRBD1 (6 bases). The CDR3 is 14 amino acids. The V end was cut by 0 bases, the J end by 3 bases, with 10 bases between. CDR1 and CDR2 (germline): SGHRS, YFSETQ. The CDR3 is CASSLGQENYEQYF. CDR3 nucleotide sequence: TGCGCCAGCAGCTTGGGACAGGAAAACTACGAGCAGTACTTC.

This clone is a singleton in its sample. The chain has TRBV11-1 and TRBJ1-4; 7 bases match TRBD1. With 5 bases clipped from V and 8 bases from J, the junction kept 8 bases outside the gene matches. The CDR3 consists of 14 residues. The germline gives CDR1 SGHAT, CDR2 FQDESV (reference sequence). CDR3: CASSHRDSLEKLFF. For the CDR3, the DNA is TGTGCCAGCAGCCATCGGGACAGCCTAGAAAAACTGTTTTTT.

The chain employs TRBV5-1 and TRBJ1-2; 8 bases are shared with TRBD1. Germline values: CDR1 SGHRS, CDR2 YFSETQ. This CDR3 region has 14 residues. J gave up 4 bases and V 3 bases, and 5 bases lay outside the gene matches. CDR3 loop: CASSSGTGTYGYTF. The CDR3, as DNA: TGCGCCAGCAGCTCTGGGACAGGTACCTATGGCTACACCTTC.

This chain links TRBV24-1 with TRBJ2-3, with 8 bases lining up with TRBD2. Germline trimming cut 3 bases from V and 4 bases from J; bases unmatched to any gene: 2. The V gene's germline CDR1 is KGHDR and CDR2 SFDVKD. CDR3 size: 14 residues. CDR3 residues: CATSDSGGPDTQYF. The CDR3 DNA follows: TGTGCCACCAGTGATAGCGGGGGACCAGATACGCAGTATTTT.

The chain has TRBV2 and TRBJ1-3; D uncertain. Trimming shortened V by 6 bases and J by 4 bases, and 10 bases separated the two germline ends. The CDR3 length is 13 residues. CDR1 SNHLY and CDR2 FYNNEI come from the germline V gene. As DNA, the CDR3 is TGTGCCAGCAGAACCTCTGGCGGAAACACCATATATTTT. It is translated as CASRTSGGNTIYF.

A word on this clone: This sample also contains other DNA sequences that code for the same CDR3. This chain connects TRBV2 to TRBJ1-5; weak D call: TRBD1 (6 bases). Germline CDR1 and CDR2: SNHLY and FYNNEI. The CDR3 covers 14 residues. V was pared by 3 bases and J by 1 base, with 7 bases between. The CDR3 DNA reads TGTGCCAGCAGTGACAGGGGAAGCAATCAGCCCCAGCATTTT. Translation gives CASSDRGSNQPQHF.

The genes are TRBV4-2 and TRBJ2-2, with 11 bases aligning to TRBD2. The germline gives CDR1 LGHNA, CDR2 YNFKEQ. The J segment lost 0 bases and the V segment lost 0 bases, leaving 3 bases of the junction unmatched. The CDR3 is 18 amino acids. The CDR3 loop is CASSQDRLAGTNTGELFF. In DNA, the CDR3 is TGTGCCAGCAGCCAAGATCGACTAGCGGGGACGAACACCGGGGAGCTGTTTTTT.

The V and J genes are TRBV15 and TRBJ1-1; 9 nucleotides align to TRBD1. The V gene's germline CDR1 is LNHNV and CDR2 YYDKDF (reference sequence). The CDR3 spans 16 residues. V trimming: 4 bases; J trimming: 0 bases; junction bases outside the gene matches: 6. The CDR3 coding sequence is TGTGCCACCAGCACCCGGACAGGGGCCATGAACACTGAAGCTTTCTTT. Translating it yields CATSTRTGAMNTEAFF. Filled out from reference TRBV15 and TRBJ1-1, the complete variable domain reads DAMVIQNPRYQVTQFGKPVTLSCSQTLNHNVMYWYQQKSSQAPKLLFHYYDKDFNNEADTPDNFQSRRPNTSFCFLDIRSPGLGDTAMYLCATSTRTGAMNTEAFFGQGTRLTVV.

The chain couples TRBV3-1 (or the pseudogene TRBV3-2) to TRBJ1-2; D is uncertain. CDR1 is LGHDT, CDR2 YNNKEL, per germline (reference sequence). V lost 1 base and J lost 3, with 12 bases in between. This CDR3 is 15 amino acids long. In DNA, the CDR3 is TGTGCCAGCAGCCAAGCTACGATCACGGACTATGGCTACACCTTC. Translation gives CASSQATITDYGYTF.

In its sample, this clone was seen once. CDR3 sequence (DNA): TGTGCCAGCAGCTTGGCCATGGGACAGGATGAGGAGCAGTACTTC. Amino acid sequence: CASSLAMGQDEEQYF. The V call is TRBV5-4, the J call TRBJ2-7; 8 bases map to TRBD1. This CDR3 comprises 15 residues. With V trimmed by 0 bases and J by 7 bases, 9 bases remained unmatched. Germline CDR1 reads SGHNT; CDR2 reads YYREEE (reference sequence).

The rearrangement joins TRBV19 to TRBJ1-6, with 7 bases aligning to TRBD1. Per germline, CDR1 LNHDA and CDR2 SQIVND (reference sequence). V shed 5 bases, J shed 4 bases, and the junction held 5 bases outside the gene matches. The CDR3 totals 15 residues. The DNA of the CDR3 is TGTGCCAGTAGTGAACAGGGGACTTATAATTCACCCCTCCACTTT. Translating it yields CASSEQGTYNSPLHF. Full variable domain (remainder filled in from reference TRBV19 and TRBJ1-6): DGGITQSPKYLFRKEGQNVTLSCEQNLNHDAMYWYRQDPGQGLRLIYYSQIVNDFQKGDIAEGYSVSREKKESFPLTVTSAQKNPTAFYLCASSEQGTYNSPLHFGNGTRLTVT.

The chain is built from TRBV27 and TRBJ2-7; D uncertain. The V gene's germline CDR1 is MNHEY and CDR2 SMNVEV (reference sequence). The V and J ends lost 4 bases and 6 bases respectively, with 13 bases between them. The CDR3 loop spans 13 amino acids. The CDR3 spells CASSSPRLSEQYF. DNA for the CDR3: TGTGCCAGCAGTTCCCCTAGATTATCCGAGCAGTACTTC.

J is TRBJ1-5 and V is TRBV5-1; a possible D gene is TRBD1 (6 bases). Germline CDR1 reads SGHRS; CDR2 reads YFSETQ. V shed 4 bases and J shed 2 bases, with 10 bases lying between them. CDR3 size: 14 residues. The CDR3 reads CASSVRGGNQPQHF. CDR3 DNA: TGCGCCAGCAGCGTCAGGGGTGGCAATCAGCCCCAGCATTTT.

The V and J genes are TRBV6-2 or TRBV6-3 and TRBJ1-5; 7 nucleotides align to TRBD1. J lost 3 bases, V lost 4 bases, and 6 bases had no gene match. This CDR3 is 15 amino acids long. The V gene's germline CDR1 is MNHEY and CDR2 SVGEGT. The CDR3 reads CASSSGTANNQPQHF. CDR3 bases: TGTGCCAGCAGTTCCGGGACAGCTAACAATCAGCCCCAGCATTTT.

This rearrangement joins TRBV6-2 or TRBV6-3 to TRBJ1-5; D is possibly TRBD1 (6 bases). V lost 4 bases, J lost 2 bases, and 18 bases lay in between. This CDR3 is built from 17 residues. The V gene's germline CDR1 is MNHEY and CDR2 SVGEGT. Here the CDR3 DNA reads TGTGCCAGCAGTTTCCGGGGGGCCGGCGTCGGCAATCAGCCCCAGCATTTT. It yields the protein CASSFRGAGVGNQPQHF.

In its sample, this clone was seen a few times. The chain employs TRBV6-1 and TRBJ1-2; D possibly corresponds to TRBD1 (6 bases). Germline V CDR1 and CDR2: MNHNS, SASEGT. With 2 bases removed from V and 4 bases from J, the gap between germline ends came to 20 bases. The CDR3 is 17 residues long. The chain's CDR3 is CASSESPRGRQSYGYTF. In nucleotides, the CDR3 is TGTGCCAGCAGTGAAAGTCCCAGGGGAAGGCAGAGCTATGGCTACACCTTC.

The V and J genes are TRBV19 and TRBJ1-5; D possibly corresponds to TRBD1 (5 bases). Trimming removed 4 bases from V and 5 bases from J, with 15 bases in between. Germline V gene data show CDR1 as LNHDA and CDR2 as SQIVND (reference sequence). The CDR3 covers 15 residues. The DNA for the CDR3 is TGTGCCAGTAGTACCCCGGGGGGGTTCGATCAGCCCCAGCATTTT. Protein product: CASSTPGGFDQPQHF.

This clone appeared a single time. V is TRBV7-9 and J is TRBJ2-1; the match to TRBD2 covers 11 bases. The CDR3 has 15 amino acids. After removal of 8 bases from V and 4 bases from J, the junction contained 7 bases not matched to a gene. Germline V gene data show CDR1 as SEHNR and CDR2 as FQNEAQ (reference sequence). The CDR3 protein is CASVLAGGAYNEQFF. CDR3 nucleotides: TGTGCCAGCGTGCTAGCGGGGGGTGCATACAATGAGCAGTTCTTC.

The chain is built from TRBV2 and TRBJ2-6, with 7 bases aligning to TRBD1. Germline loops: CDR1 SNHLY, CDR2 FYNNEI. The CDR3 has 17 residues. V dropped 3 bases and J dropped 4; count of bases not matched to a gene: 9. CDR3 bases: TGTGCCAGCAGTGAGGTGAGCAGGGGGAAGGGGGCCAACGTCCTGACTTTC. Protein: CASSEVSRGKGANVLTF. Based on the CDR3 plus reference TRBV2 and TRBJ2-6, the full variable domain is EPEVTQTPSHQVTQMGQEVILRCVPISNHLYFYWYRQILGQKVEFLVSFYNNEISEKSEIFDDQFSVERPDGSNFTLKIRSTKLEDSAMYFCASSEVSRGKGANVLTFGAGSRLTVL.

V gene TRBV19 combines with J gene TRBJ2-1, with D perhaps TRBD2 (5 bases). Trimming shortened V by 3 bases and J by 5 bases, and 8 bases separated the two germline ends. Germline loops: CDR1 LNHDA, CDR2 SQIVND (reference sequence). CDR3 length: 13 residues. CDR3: CASSIGGNNEQFF. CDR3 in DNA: TGTGCCAGTAGTATCGGAGGAAACAATGAGCAGTTCTTC.

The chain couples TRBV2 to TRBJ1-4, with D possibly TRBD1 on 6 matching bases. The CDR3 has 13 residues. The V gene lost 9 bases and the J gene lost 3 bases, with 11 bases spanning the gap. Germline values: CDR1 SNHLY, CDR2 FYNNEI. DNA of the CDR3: TGTGCCAGTCACAGGGATCCTAATGAAAAACTGTTTTTT. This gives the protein CASHRDPNEKLFF.

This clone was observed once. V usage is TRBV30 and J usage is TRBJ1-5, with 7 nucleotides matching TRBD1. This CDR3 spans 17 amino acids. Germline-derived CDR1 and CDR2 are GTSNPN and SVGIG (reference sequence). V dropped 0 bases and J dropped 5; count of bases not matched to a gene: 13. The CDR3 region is CAWSVDRAGGWYQPQHF. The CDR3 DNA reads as TGTGCCTGGAGTGTTGACAGGGCGGGCGGTTGGTATCAGCCCCAGCATTTT.

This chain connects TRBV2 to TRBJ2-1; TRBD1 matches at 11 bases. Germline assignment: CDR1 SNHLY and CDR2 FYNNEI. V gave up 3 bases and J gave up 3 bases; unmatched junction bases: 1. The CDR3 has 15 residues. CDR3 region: CASSDGTGGYNEQFF. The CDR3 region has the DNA TGTGCCAGCAGTGACGGGACAGGGGGCTACAATGAGCAGTTCTTC.

CDR3 sequence reads: CASSLYRGLAGGDEQYF. CDR3 in DNA: TGTGCCAGCAGTCTCTATAGGGGACTAGCGGGGGGGGACGAGCAGTACTTC. The chain combines TRBV27 with TRBJ2-7; TRBD2 agrees at 16 bases. V lost 5 bases, J lost 5 bases, and 9 bases stayed unmatched. This CDR3 is 17 amino acids long. Germline lookup yields CDR1 MNHEY and CDR2 SMNVEV (reference sequence).

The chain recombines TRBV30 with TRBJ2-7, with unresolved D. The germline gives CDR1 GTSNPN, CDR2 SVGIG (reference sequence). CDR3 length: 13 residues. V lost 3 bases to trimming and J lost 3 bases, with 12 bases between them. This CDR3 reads CAWSVSPRYEQYF. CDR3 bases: TGTGCCTGGAGCGTTTCTCCTCGCTACGAGCAGTACTTC.

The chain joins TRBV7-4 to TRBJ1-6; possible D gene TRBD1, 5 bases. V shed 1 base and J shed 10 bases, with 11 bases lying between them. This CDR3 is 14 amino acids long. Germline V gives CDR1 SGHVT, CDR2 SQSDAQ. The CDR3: CASSLGPGESPLHF. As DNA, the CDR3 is TGTGCCAGCAGCTTAGGGCCGGGGGAGTCACCCCTCCACTTT.